One sample yielded the 23 T cell receptor beta chains listed below, sequenced in a study of cytomegalovirus exposure and HLA in healthy donors. Primers included in the PCR were 60 Vbeta and 13 Jbeta primers. Data came from immunoSEQ multiplex PCR; TCRdb stores just in-frame clones and leaves some out. Here the sample spans approximately 68,000 clones, roughly 80% being singletons. Sample: PBMCs. The receptor source for this set is a woman in her thirties in good health and CMV-seropositive.

This clone was picked up a small number of times. V gene TRBV4-2 combines with J gene TRBJ2-2; 7 nucleotides agree with TRBD2. The CDR3 has 14 amino acids. CDR1 and CDR2 (germline): LGHNA, YNFKEQ. Trimming removed 1 base from V and 6 bases from J; junction bases left unmatched: 2. The CDR3 coding sequence is TGTGCCAGCAGCCAAGGACTAGCTCCCGGGGAGCTGTTTTTT. Encoded protein: CASSQGLAPGELFF.

This chain joins TRBV29-1 and TRBJ2-1; D perhaps matches TRBD2 (5 bases). Trimming removed 0 bases at V and 4 bases at J, with 22 bases between. Germline values: CDR1 SQVTM, CDR2 ANQGSEA. CDR3 length equals 18 residues. The CDR3 is CSVEDQRMGRVVYNEQFF. The CDR3 coding sequence is TGCAGCGTTGAAGATCAAAGGATGGGGAGAGTCGTATACAATGAGCAGTTCTTC.

The V call is TRBV29-1, the J call TRBJ1-2, with unresolved D. The CDR3 has 13 amino acids. Germline V CDR1 and CDR2: SQVTM, ANQGSEA. Trimming removed 3 bases from V and 1 base from J, with 9 bases in between. The CDR3 sequence: CSVEGTRNYGYTF. Here the CDR3 DNA reads TGCAGCGTTGAGGGCACACGTAACTATGGCTACACCTTC.

This rearrangement joins TRBV5-1 to TRBJ2-7; 7 positions match TRBD1. The length of the CDR3 is 12 residues. The V gene end was trimmed by 3 bases and the J gene end by 5 bases; junction bases not matched to a gene: 2. Germline assignment: CDR1 SGHRS and CDR2 YFSETQ. The CDR3 nucleotides are TGCGCCAGCAGCTGGACAGGCGACGAGCAGTACTTC. Its translation is CASSWTGDEQYF.

This chain connects TRBV5-4 to TRBJ2-7; 8 positions match TRBD2. V shed 4 bases and J 3 bases; nucleotides not matched to a gene: 12. From germline, CDR1 is SGHNT and CDR2 YYREEE (reference sequence). The CDR3 covers 16 residues. CDR3 sequence reads: CASSPGGGLGSYEQYF. The CDR3 nucleotides are TGTGCCAGCAGCCCGGGGGGGGGACTAGGAAGCTACGAGCAGTACTTC.

The genes are TRBV7-2 and TRBJ2-1; possible D gene TRBD2, 6 bases. This CDR3 has 15 residues. Germline V lookup: CDR1 SGHTA, CDR2 FQGNSA. The V end lost 5 bases, the J end lost 6 bases, and 17 bases lay between the germline ends. CDR3 loop: CASSRRDSSLNEQFF. For the CDR3, the DNA is TGTGCCAGCAGCCGCCGGGACTCGTCGCTCAATGAGCAGTTCTTC.

The genes are TRBV12-5 and TRBJ2-1, with a tentative D call TRBD1 (6 bases). The V and J ends lost 0 bases and 5 bases respectively, with 14 bases between them. The germline V gene has CDR1 LGHNT and CDR2 FRNRAP. CDR3 size: 16 residues. The CDR3 protein is CASGLVLGTSDNEQFF. The CDR3 bases are TGTGCTAGTGGTTTGGTACTCGGGACAAGTGACAATGAGCAGTTCTTC. Full variable domain (rest looked up from reference TRBV12-5 and TRBJ2-1): DARVTQTPRHKVTEMGQEVTMRCQPILGHNTVFWYRQTMMQGLELLAYFRNRAPLDDSGMPKDRFSAEMPDATLATLKIQPSEPRDSAVYFCASGLVLGTSDNEQFFGPGTRLTVL.

The V gene is TRBV7-3, the J gene TRBJ2-1; 12 bases map to TRBD2. J gave up 8 bases and V 5 bases, and 10 bases lay outside the gene matches. CDR1 and CDR2 (germline): SGHTA, FQGTGA. This CDR3 comprises 16 residues. The CDR3 loop reads CASSPTLAGGSDEQFF. The CDR3 DNA reads TGTGCCAGCAGCCCAACCCTAGCGGGAGGGAGCGATGAGCAGTTCTTC.

This clone was counted only a few times. The rearrangement uses TRBV4-1 and TRBJ1-2, with TRBD1 as a possible D gene (5 bases). CDR1 is MGHRA and CDR2 is YSYEKL in the germline V gene. With 0 bases removed from V and 4 bases from J, the gap between germline ends came to 12 bases. The CDR3 loop spans 15 amino acids. The CDR3 reads CASSQEHVDSYGYTF. DNA for the CDR3: TGCGCCAGCAGCCAAGAACATGTCGACAGCTATGGCTACACCTTC.

A few counts support this clone. This chain connects TRBV5-5 to TRBJ1-4; TRBD1 matches 8 bases. This CDR3 has 15 amino acids. Germline V gene data show CDR1 as SGHKS and CDR2 as YYEKEE (reference sequence). V shed 4 bases, J shed 3 bases, and the junction held 5 bases outside the gene matches. The CDR3 DNA reads as TGTGCCAGCAGCACGACAGGGGTCCCTAATGAAAAACTGTTTTTT. It is translated as CASSTTGVPNEKLFF.

This clone has ten or more counts. This rearrangement joins TRBV6-6 to TRBJ2-3; D is undetermined. There are 15 residues in the CDR3. Germline CDR1 is MNHNY and CDR2 is SVGAGI (reference sequence). Trimming removed 3 bases at V and 0 bases at J, with 10 bases between. The CDR3 bases are TGTGCCAGCAGTTATGGTTCGGTTAGCACAGATACGCAGTATTTT. Translated: CASSYGSVSTDTQYF.

This chain connects TRBV4-2 to TRBJ1-2, with D perhaps matching TRBD1 (6 bases). The germline V and J ends were trimmed by 4 bases and 6 bases, with 18 bases remaining between them. Germline V CDR1 and CDR2: LGHNA, YNFKEQ. The CDR3 loop spans 15 amino acids. CDR3 residues: CASSLLQGGVDGYTF. The CDR3, as DNA: TGTGCCAGCAGCCTTTTACAGGGAGGGGTGGATGGCTACACCTTC.

The genes are TRBV11-2 and TRBJ2-3, with 9 nucleotides matching TRBD1. V lost 3 bases to trimming and J lost 8 bases; unmatched junction nucleotides: 9. The CDR3 totals 15 residues. Germline CDR1 SGHAT, CDR2 FQNNGV. CDR3 nucleotides: TGTGCCAGCAGCTTCGGGGACAGGGCGAGGAGTACGCAGTATTTT. This translates into CASSFGDRARSTQYF.

This clone occurred a few times. This sequence joins TRBV6-5 and TRBJ2-2; the D gene is possibly TRBD2 (5 bases). This CDR3 comprises 13 residues. The germline gives CDR1 MNHEY, CDR2 SVGAGI. Deletions cut 10 bases from V and 5 bases from J, with 14 bases between. CDR3 region: CATGIRPTGELFF. In DNA form, the CDR3 reads TGTGCCACCGGGATCAGGCCGACCGGGGAGCTGTTTTTT.

The chain employs TRBV30 and TRBJ1-1, with 8 nucleotides matching TRBD1. There are 10 residues in the CDR3. CDR1 is GTSNPN and CDR2 is SVGIG in the germline V gene (reference sequence). Unmatched junction bases numbered 3, after V lost 7 bases and J lost 8 bases. The CDR3 sequence is CAYGTGEAFF. The CDR3 bases are TGTGCCTATGGGACAGGAGAAGCTTTCTTT.

The rearrangement uses TRBV2 and TRBJ2-5; D remains unclear. Germline CDR1 SNHLY, CDR2 FYNNEI. V dropped 4 bases and J dropped 4 bases, with 19 bases sitting between them. CDR3 length: 16 residues. The CDR3 bases are TGTGCCAGCAGTGGTGAAGAGCTGGAGTATAGAGAGACCCAGTACTTC. This translates into CASSGEELEYRETQYF.

The chain couples TRBV6-5 to TRBJ2-7, with 9 bases matching TRBD2. CDR1 and CDR2 from the germline V gene are MNHEY and SVGAGI. V dropped 6 bases and J dropped 1; count of bases not matched to a gene: 4. The CDR3 spans 14 residues. The CDR3: CASSMGLASYEQYF. The DNA of the CDR3 is TGTGCCAGCAGCATGGGACTAGCTTCCTACGAGCAGTACTTC.

This clone was seen more than once but under ten times. V and J are TRBV7-2 and TRBJ1-1; a possible D gene is TRBD1 (6 bases). CDR3 length: 14 residues. V was cut by 7 bases and J by 0 bases, with 12 bases left in between. Germline CDR1 and CDR2: SGHTA and FQGNSA. CDR3 sequence (DNA): TGTGCCAGCACCTGGACAGCCATGAACACTGAAGCTTTCTTT. Amino acids: CASTWTAMNTEAFF.

This clone came up once. The V gene is TRBV4-3, the J gene TRBJ1-1; no reliable D call. Per germline, CDR1 LGHNA and CDR2 YSLEER. V lost 3 bases to trimming and J lost 0 bases, with 11 bases between them. This CDR3 is 15 amino acids long. The CDR3 region is CASSQRAELNTEAFF. CDR3 nucleotide sequence: TGCGCCAGCAGCCAGCGTGCGGAGTTGAACACTGAAGCTTTCTTT.

This clone appeared a single time. This rearrangement joins TRBV6-5 to TRBJ2-2; D not certain. Trimming left V 2 bases short and J 4 bases short, with 5 bases between. The germline CDR1 and CDR2 sequences are MNHEY and SVGAGI. This CDR3 is built from 13 residues. CDR3 coding DNA: TGTGCCAGCAGTTACCTCGGCACCGGGGAGCTGTTTTTT. This codes for CASSYLGTGELFF.

The CDR3 coding sequence is TGTGCCAGCAGCTTAGGGGGAGGGGGAGGGAAGGACACTGAAGCTTTCTTT. It translates to CASSLGGGGGKDTEAFF. The chain uses TRBV7-6 and TRBJ1-1, with D possibly being TRBD1 (6 bases). The CDR3 is 17 amino acids. V was pared by 1 base and J by 3 bases, with 18 bases between. Germline V gives CDR1 SGHVS, CDR2 FNYEAQ. The whole variable domain, filled in from reference TRBV7-6 and TRBJ1-1, reads GAGVSQSPRYKVTKRGQDVALRCDPISGHVSLYWYRQALGQGPEFLTYFNYEAQQDKSGLPNDRFSAERPEGSISTLTIQRTEQRDSAMYRCASSLGGGGGKDTEAFFGQGTRLTVV.

This chain links TRBV7-9 with TRBJ2-7; D call uncertain. Germline-derived CDR1 and CDR2 are SEHNR and FQNEAQ (reference sequence). This CDR3 has 15 amino acids. V lost 1 base, J lost 0 bases, and 10 bases lay in between. CDR3 in amino acids: CASSLDGGSSYEQYF. The CDR3 DNA reads as TGTGCCAGCAGCTTAGACGGCGGTTCCTCCTACGAGCAGTACTTC.

In this sample, this clone turned up a few times. The chain links TRBV5-1 to TRBJ1-1; weak D call: TRBD1 (5 bases). Germline values: CDR1 SGHRS, CDR2 YFSETQ. Trimming stripped 0 bases from V and 1 base from J, with 10 bases between. This CDR3 spans 15 amino acids. This CDR3 reads CASSLGGARNTEAFF. The CDR3 bases are TGCGCCAGCAGCTTGGGTGGGGCGCGGAACACTGAAGCTTTCTTT.